Sequencing of this TCR beta chain was carried out in a study of healthy donors' naive CD4 and CD8 T cells. Points from the study as a whole: Positive CDR3 charge linked to CD4+ cells, negative to CD8+ cells. Reportedly, most V and J gene segments showed naive CD4+ versus CD8+ bias.

The CDR3 sequence is 15 residues long. The V and J ends lost 6 bases and 0 bases respectively, with 14 bases between them. Germline CDR1 is SQVTM and CDR2 is ANQGSEA. A linear amplification protocol produced the TCR libraries from roughly 550 ng of total RNA. From the reads, TCRdb called clonotypes with MiXCR, one entry per CDR3 protein. Here the sample spans around 180,000 distinct CDR3 sequences, about 74% being singletons. Regarding this clonotype: Its antigen remains unidentified.

The sequenced sample consisted of naive CD4+ and CD8+ T cells sorted from blood, pooled from several donors. V and J are TRBV29-1 and TRBJ2-2; TRBD1 or TRBD2 may be the D gene (5 bases each). This TCR derives from a pool of human donors in good health; the sample pools cells from several healthy donors. This CDR3 is CSVWGSDANTGELFF. The DNA of the CDR3 is TGCAGCGTCTGGGGGAGCGACGCGAACACCGGGGAGCTGTTTTTT.